These 2 T cell receptor beta chains came from one sample sequenced in a study of tumor-infiltrating lymphocytes in localized non-small cell lung cancer. The repertoire was sequenced with immunoSEQ multiplex PCR; TCRdb's copy has only in-frame clones and lacks some. The sample consists of fewer than 25,000 clones, around two thirds of them appearing once. Specimen: lung tumor tissue. These receptors were obtained from a human donor with non-small cell lung cancer.

The genes are TRBV19 and TRBJ1-1; D not certain. CDR1 and CDR2 (germline): LNHDA, SQIVND (reference sequence). The CDR3 runs 11 residues. Trimming removed 7 bases at V and 1 base at J, with 4 bases between. CDR3 loop: CASNRNTEAFF. The DNA for the CDR3 is TGTGCCAGTAACAGGAACACTGAAGCTTTCTTT.

For the CDR3, the DNA is TGTGCCAGCAGTTCAGGGAGGGTGCTGGTCGACGAGCAGTACTTC. Protein sequence: CASSSGRVLVDEQYF. This chain joins TRBV7-2 and TRBJ2-7; 7 bases align to TRBD2. This CDR3 has 15 amino acids. V shed 6 bases and J 5 bases; nucleotides not matched to a gene: 13. Germline assignment: CDR1 SGHTA and CDR2 FQGNSA.